A single sample gave rise to the 13 T cell receptor beta chains below, sequenced in a study of blood T cell repertoires in COVID-19. Profiling relied on immunoSEQ multiplex PCR, and the TCRdb table lists in-frame clones only, not all of them. The top ten clones hold about 4.6% of a sample with about 100,000 clones, 70% to 90% of them seen once. The sample was peripheral blood. The source of these receptors is a human donor in a cohort sampled during active COVID-19.

This clone has a handful of counts. This chain uses TRBV5-1 with TRBJ2-6; the D gene is possibly TRBD1 (5 bases). Trimming removed 3 bases from V and 2 bases from J, with 9 bases in between. This CDR3 is built from 15 residues. Per germline, CDR1 SGHRS and CDR2 YFSETQ. CDR3 DNA: TGCGCCAGCAGCTCGGACATGCCTGGGGCCAACGTCCTGACTTTC. This encodes CASSSDMPGANVLTF.

The gene calls are TRBV7-6 and TRBJ2-6, with 9 bases aligning to TRBD2. J was trimmed by 0 bases and V by 1 base; bases with no gene match: 4. Germline assignment: CDR1 SGHVS and CDR2 FNYEAQ. This CDR3 comprises 18 residues. CDR3 region: CASSLGTSADSGANVLTF. Here the CDR3 DNA reads TGTGCCAGCAGCTTAGGGACTAGCGCAGACTCTGGGGCCAACGTCCTGACTTTC.

V and J are TRBV5-6 and TRBJ2-5; 14 nucleotides match TRBD2. Per germline, CDR1 SGHDT and CDR2 YYEEEE. V was pared by 4 bases and J by 5 bases, with 10 bases of the junction left unmatched. The CDR3 loop spans 17 amino acids. This chain's CDR3 is CASSVDWGLAGVETQYF. The DNA of the CDR3 is TGTGCCAGCAGCGTGGATTGGGGACTAGCGGGAGTGGAGACCCAGTACTTC.

The chain joins TRBV19 to TRBJ2-6, with unresolved D. This CDR3 is built from 16 residues. With 4 bases removed from V and 0 bases from J, the gap between germline ends came to 10 bases. CDR1 is LNHDA and CDR2 is SQIVND in the germline V gene (reference sequence). Here the CDR3 reads CASSNLGPSGANVLTF. The CDR3 DNA reads TGTGCCAGTAGTAACCTCGGTCCCTCTGGGGCCAACGTCCTGACTTTC.

This rearrangement joins TRBV6-6 to TRBJ1-5; no clear D gene. From germline, CDR1 is MNHNY and CDR2 SVGAGI (reference sequence). V was cut by 6 bases and J by 9 bases, with 18 bases left in between. The CDR3 is 14 residues long. The CDR3, as DNA: TGTGCCAGCAGATGGGCAGCCGGCGTAGGGCCCCAGCATTTT. Translation: CASRWAAGVGPQHF.

This clone was found once. The V call is TRBV20-1, the J call TRBJ2-2, with D unclear. Germline V CDR1 and CDR2: DFQATT, SNEGSKA (reference sequence). The CDR3 runs 11 residues. V lost 5 bases and J lost 3, with 4 bases in between. The CDR3 DNA reads TGCAGTGCTTCTTACACCGGGGAGCTGTTTTTT. Translation: CSASYTGELFF.

This clone came up once. The chain recombines TRBV4-3 with TRBJ2-1, with 9 bases that match TRBD2. Germline V gives CDR1 LGHNA, CDR2 YSLEER. CDR3 length: 15 residues. J gave up 9 bases and V 1 base, and 7 bases lay outside the gene matches. CDR3 coding DNA: TGCGCCAGCAGCCAAGGTAGCGGGAGCTTTGGTGAGCAGTTCTTC. Amino acid sequence: CASSQGSGSFGEQFF.

V is TRBV28 and J is TRBJ1-4, with TRBD1 matching over 7 bases. CDR3 length equals 15 residues. The junction had 4 bases not matched to a gene; V was cut back by 2 bases and J by 4 bases. Germline V gene data show CDR1 as MDHEN and CDR2 as SYDVKM. The DNA for the CDR3 is TGTGCCAGCAGTTTAGTGGGACAGCTTAATGAAAAACTGTTTTTT. This sequence encodes CASSLVGQLNEKLFF.

The J gene is TRBJ2-7, the V gene TRBV7-6; 7 bases agree with TRBD2. This CDR3 comprises 15 residues. CDR1 is SGHVS, CDR2 FNYEAQ, per germline. Germline trimming cut 5 bases from V and 2 bases from J; bases unmatched to any gene: 9. CDR3 residues: CASSPGTTITYEQYF. The CDR3 DNA reads as TGTGCCAGCAGCCCCGGGACTACTATTACCTACGAGCAGTACTTC.

The chain employs TRBV10-3 and TRBJ2-5; tentative D call: TRBD2 (5 bases). Trimming left V 4 bases short and J 1 base short, with 10 bases between. The CDR3 runs 14 residues. Germline V gene sequence: CDR1 ENHRY, CDR2 SYGVKD. The CDR3 is CAISVEGPQETQYF. CDR3 DNA: TGTGCCATCAGTGTCGAGGGCCCCCAAGAGACCCAGTACTTC.

V is TRBV7-6 and J is TRBJ2-5, with a possible D match to TRBD2 (5 bases). This CDR3 is 11 amino acids long. V shed 7 bases and J shed 5 bases, with 8 bases lying between them. Germline CDR1 SGHVS, CDR2 FNYEAQ. DNA of the CDR3: TGTGCCAGCAAACTAGAGGAGACCCAGTACTTC. Protein: CASKLEETQYF.

V usage is TRBV2 and J usage is TRBJ2-1; TRBD2 matches at 7 bases. Germline loops: CDR1 SNHLY, CDR2 FYNNEI. Unmatched junction bases numbered 11, after V lost 6 bases and J lost 15 bases. The CDR3 runs 12 residues. The CDR3 reads CASRPPSGPRFF. The CDR3 region has the DNA TGTGCCAGCAGGCCACCTAGCGGTCCCAGGTTCTTC.

This clone has just a few counts. The gene calls are TRBV7-2 and TRBJ2-2, with TRBD2 matching 10 bases. The CDR3 spans 14 residues. The V segment lost 8 bases and the J segment 4 bases; nucleotides outside the gene matches: 4. Germline lookup yields CDR1 SGHTA and CDR2 FQGNSA. The CDR3 spells CASVAGGATGELFF. CDR3 sequence (DNA): TGTGCCAGCGTAGCGGGAGGTGCCACCGGGGAGCTGTTTTTT.